This entry is about one TCR beta chain. The antigen is not known. Assay: immunoSEQ multiplex PCR; the TCRdb copy retains only in-frame clones and omits some. The sample lists about 41,000 clones, less than 80% occurring once. The sample originates from a study of memory CD4+ T cells and cytomegalovirus serostatus. Study background: This sample comes from healthy Belgian adults, several CMV seropositive, approximately 24 seronegative. General study points: Of about 150 reported CMV TCRbeta sequences, roughly 70 were found in memory CD4+ repertoires.

Single viable CD3+CD4+CD8-CD45RO+ cells were sorted as the memory CD4+ T cells. The junction had 2 bases not matched to a gene; V was cut back by 1 base and J by 0 bases. CDR1 is SEHNR and CDR2 is FQNEAQ in the germline V gene (reference sequence). CDR3 size: 15 residues. The clonotype originates from an adult in good health and CMV-seronegative. Material: memory CD4+ T cells from blood. This chain uses TRBV7-9 with TRBJ1-1; 7 nucleotides match TRBD1. CDR3 protein: CASSLDGTVNTEAFF. CDR3 nucleotides: TGTGCCAGCAGCTTAGATGGGACAGTGAACACTGAAGCTTTCTTT.